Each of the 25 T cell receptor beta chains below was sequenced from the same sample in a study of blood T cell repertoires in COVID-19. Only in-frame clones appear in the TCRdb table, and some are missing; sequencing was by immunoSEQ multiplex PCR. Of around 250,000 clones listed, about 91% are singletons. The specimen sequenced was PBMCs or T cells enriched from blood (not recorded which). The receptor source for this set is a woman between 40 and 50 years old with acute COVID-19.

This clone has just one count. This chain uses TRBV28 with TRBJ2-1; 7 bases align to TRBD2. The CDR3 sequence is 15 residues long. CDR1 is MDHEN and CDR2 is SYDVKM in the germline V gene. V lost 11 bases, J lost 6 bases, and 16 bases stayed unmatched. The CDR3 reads CAHPEAGASGNEQFF. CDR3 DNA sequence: TGTGCCCATCCGGAGGCGGGAGCTTCTGGCAATGAGCAGTTCTTC.

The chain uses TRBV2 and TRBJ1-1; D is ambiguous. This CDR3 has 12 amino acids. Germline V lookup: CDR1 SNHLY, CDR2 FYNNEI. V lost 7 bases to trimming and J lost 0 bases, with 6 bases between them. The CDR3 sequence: CASTPMNTEAFF. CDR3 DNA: TGTGCCAGCACTCCTATGAACACTGAAGCTTTCTTT.

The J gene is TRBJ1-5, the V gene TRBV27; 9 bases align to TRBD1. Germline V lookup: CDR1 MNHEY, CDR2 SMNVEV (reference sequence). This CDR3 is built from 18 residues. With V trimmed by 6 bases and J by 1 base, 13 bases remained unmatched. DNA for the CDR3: TGTGCCAGCAGCTTTCCGGGACAGGGACTAGGAAGCAATCAGCCCCAGCATTTT. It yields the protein CASSFPGQGLGSNQPQHF.

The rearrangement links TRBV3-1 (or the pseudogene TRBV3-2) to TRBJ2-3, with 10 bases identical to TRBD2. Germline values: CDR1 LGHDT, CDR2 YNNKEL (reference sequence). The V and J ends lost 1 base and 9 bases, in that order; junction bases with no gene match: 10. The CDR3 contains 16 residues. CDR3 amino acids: CASSQGTSGPQQTQYF. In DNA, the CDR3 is TGTGCCAGCAGCCAAGGGACTAGCGGTCCACAACAAACGCAGTATTTT.

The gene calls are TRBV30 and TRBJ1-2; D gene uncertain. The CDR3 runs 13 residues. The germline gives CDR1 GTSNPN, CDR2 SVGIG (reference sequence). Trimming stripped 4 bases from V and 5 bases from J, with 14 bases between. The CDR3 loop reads CAWTHPLPYGYTF. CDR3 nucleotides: TGTGCCTGGACCCACCCCCTACCTTATGGCTACACCTTC.

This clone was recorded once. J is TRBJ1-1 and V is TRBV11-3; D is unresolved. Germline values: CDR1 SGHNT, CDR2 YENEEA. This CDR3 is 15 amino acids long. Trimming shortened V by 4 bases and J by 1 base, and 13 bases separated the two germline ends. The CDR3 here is CASSSPGQGNTEAFF. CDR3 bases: TGTGCCAGCAGCTCCCCTGGGCAAGGGAACACTGAAGCTTTCTTT.

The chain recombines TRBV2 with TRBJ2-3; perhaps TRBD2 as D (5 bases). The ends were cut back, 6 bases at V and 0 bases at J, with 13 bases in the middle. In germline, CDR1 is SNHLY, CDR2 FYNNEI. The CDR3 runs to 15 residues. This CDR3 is CASSRLQASTDTQYF. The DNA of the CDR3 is TGTGCCAGCAGCCGACTACAAGCTAGCACAGATACGCAGTATTTT.

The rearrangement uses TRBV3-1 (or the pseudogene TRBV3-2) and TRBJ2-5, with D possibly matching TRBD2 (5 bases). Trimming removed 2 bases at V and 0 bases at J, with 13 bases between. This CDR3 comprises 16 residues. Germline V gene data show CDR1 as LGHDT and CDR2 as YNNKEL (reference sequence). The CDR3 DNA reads TGTGCCAGCAGCCAAAAAGCCGGGATGTACCAAGAGACCCAGTACTTC. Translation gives CASSQKAGMYQETQYF.

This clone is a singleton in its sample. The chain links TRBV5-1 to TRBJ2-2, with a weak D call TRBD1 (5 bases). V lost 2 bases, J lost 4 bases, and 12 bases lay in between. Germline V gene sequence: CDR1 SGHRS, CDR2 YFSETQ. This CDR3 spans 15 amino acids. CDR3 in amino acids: CASSLSGLGTGELFF. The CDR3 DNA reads TGCGCCAGCAGCTTATCAGGGCTCGGCACCGGGGAGCTGTTTTTT.

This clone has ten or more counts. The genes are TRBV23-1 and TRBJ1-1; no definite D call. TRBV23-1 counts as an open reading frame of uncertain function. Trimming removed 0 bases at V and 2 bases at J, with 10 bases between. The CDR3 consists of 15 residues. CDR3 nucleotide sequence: TGCGCCAGCAGTCAATCGCCCTTGAGAAACACTGAAGCTTTCTTT. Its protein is CASSQSPLRNTEAFF.

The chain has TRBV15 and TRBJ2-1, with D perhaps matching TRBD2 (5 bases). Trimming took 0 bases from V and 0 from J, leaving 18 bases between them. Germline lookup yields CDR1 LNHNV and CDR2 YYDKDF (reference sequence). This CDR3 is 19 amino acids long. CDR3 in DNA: TGTGCCACCAGCAGAGACCACCCAAGGGCGGGCCACTCCTACAATGAGCAGTTCTTC. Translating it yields CATSRDHPRAGHSYNEQFF.

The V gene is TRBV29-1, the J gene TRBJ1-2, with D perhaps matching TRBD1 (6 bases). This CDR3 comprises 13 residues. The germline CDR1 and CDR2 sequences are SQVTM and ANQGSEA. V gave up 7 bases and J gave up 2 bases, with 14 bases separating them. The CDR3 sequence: CSAGHRENYGYTF. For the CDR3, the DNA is TGCAGCGCCGGACACAGGGAAAACTATGGCTACACCTTC.

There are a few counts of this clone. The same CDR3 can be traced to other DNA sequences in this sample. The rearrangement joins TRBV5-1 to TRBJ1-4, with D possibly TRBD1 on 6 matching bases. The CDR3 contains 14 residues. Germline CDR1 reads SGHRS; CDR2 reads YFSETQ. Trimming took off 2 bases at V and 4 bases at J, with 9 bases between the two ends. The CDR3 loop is CASSLGQSNEKLFF. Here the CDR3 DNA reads TGCGCCAGCAGCTTAGGACAGAGTAATGAAAAACTGTTTTTT.

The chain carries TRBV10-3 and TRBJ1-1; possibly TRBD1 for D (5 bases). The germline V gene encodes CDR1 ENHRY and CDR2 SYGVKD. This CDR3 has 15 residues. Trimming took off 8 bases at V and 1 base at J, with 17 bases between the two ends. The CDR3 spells CAIRKPADRNTEAFF. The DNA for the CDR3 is TGTGCCATCCGGAAACCTGCTGACAGGAACACTGAAGCTTTCTTT.

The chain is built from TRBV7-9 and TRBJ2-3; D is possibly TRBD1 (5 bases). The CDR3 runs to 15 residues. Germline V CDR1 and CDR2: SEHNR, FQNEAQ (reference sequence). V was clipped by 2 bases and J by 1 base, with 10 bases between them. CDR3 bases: TGTGCCAGCAGCTTAATGCAGGGCCGCACAGATACGCAGTATTTT. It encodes CASSLMQGRTDTQYF.

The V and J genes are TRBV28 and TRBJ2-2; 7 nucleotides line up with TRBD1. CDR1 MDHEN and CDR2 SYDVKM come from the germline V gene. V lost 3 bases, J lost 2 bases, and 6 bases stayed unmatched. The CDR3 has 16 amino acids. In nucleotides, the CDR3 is TGTGCCAGCAGTTTGGGTGGGACAGCCAACACCGGGGAGCTGTTTTTT. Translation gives CASSLGGTANTGELFF.

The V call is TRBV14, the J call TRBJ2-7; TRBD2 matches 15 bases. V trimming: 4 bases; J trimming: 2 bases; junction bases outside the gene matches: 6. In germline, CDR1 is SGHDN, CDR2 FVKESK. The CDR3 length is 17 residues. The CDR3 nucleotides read TGTGCCAGCAGCCTTGGACTAGCGGGAGGGCGACCCTACGAGCAGTACGTC. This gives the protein CASSLGLAGGRPYEQYV.

Here the CDR3 reads CASSLFGGEVNEQFF. DNA for the CDR3: TGTGCCAGCAGCTTATTCGGCGGGGAGGTCAATGAGCAGTTCTTC. The chain links TRBV7-3 to TRBJ2-1, with D maybe TRBD2 (6 bases). The germline V gene encodes CDR1 SGHTA and CDR2 FQGTGA. This CDR3 spans 15 amino acids. The V end was cut by 2 bases, the J end by 6 bases, with 14 bases between.

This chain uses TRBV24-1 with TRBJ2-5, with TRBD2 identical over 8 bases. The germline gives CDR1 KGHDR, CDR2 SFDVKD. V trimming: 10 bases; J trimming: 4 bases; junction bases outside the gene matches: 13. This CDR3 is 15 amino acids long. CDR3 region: CATGEAGVFSETQYF. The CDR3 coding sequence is TGTGCCACGGGGGAAGCGGGAGTTTTTTCAGAGACCCAGTACTTC.

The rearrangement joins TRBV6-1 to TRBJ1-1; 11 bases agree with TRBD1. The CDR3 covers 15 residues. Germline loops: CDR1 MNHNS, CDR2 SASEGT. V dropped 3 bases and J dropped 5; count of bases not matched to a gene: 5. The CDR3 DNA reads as TGTGCCAGCAGTGACGGGACAGGGGGTGGGACTGAAGCTTTCTTT. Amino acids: CASSDGTGGGTEAFF.

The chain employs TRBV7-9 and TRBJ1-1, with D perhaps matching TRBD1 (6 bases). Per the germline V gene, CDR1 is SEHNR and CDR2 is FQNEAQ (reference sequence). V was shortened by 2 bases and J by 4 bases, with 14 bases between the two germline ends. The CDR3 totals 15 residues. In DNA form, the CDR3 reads TGTGCCAGCAGCTTAAGGGGGTTAGGAGGCACTGAAGCTTTCTTT. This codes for CASSLRGLGGTEAFF. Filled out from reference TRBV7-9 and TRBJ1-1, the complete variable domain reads DTGVSQNPRHKITKRGQNVTFRCDPISEHNRLYWYRQTLGQGPEFLTYFQNEAQLEKSRLLSDRFSAERPKGSFSTLEIQRTEQGDSAMYLCASSLRGLGGTEAFFGQGTRLTVV.

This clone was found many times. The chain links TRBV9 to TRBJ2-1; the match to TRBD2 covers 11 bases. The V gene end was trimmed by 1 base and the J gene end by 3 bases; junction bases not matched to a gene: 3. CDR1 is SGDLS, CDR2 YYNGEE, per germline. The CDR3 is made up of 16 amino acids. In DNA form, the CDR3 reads TGTGCCAGCAGCGTAACTAGCGGGGGCCTCTACAATGAGCAGTTCTTC. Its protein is CASSVTSGGLYNEQFF.

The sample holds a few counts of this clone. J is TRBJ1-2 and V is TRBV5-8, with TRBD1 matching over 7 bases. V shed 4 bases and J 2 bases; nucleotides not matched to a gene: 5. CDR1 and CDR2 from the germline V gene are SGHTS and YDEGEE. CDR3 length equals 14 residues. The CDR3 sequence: CASSRNRGNYGYTF. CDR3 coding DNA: TGTGCCAGCAGCCGGAACAGGGGCAACTATGGCTACACCTTC.

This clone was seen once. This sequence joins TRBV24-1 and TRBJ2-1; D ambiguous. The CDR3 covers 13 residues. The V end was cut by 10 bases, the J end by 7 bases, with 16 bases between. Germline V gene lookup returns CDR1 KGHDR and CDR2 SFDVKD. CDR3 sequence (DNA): TGTGCCACTATGGCAGATTCGCGGAATGAGCAGTTCTTC. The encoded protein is CATMADSRNEQFF.

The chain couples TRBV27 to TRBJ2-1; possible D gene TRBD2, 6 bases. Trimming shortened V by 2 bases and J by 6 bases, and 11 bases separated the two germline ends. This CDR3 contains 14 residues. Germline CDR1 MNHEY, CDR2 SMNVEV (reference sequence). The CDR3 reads CASSLGGTPNEQFF. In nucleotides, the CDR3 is TGTGCCAGCAGTTTAGGAGGGACTCCCAATGAGCAGTTCTTC.